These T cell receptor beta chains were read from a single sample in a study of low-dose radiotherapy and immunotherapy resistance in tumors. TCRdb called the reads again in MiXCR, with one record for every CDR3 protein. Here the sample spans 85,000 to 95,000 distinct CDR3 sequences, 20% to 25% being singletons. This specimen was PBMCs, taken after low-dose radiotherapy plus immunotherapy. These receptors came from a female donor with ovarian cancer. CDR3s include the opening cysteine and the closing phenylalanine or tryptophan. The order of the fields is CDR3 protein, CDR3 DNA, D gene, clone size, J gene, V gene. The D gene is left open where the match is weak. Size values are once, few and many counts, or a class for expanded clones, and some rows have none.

cdr3_aa: CASPNGGKQETQYF; cdr3_nt: TGTGCCAGCCCGAACGGGGGGAAACAAGAGACCCAGTACTTC; d_call: TRBD2; clone_size: many; j_call: TRBJ2-5; v_call: TRBV6-2/TRBV6-3
cdr3_aa: CATSDPGHPSTDTQYF; cdr3_nt: TGTGCCACCAGTGACCCGGGACACCCGAGCACAGATACGCAGTATTTT; d_call: NA; clone_size: NA; j_call: TRBJ2-3; v_call: TRBV24-1
cdr3_aa: CASSTPSGYTDTQYF; cdr3_nt: TGTGCCAGTAGTACGCCTAGCGGGTACACAGATACGCAGTATTTT; d_call: TRBD2; clone_size: many; j_call: TRBJ2-3; v_call: TRBV19
cdr3_aa: CASSFGTDSNQPQHF; cdr3_nt: TGCGCCAGCAGCTTCGGGACAGATAGCAATCAGCCCCAGCATTTT; d_call: TRBD1; clone_size: many; j_call: TRBJ1-5; v_call: TRBV5-1
cdr3_aa: CASSGALPGGANVLTF; cdr3_nt: TGCGCCAGCAGTGGGGCCCTCCCCGGAGGGGCCAACGTCCTGACTTTC; d_call: NA; clone_size: many; j_call: TRBJ2-6; v_call: TRBV10-2
cdr3_aa: CASSVISGGTHSYNEQFF; cdr3_nt: TGTGCCAGCAGCGTAATTAGCGGGGGGACCCACTCCTACAATGAGCAGTTCTTC; d_call: TRBD2; clone_size: many; j_call: TRBJ2-1; v_call: TRBV9
cdr3_aa: CASSERVRNTIYF; cdr3_nt: TGTGCCAGCAGCGAACGCGTGAGAAACACCATATATTTT; d_call: NA; clone_size: many; j_call: TRBJ1-3; v_call: TRBV12-3/TRBV12-4
cdr3_aa: CASRETGTPYNEQFF; cdr3_nt: TGTGCCAGCAGGGAAACCGGGACACCATACAATGAGCAGTTCTTC; d_call: NA; clone_size: NA; j_call: TRBJ2-1; v_call: TRBV6-2/TRBV6-3
cdr3_aa: CSVVPTWNTEAFF; cdr3_nt: TGCAGCGTTGTTCCAACTTGGAACACTGAAGCTTTCTTT; d_call: NA; clone_size: many; j_call: TRBJ1-1; v_call: TRBV29-1
cdr3_aa: CASSRDNSPLHF; cdr3_nt: TGTGCCAGCAGTAGAGACAATTCACCCCTCCACTTT; d_call: NA; clone_size: many; j_call: TRBJ1-6; v_call: TRBV6-6
cdr3_aa: CASSPLIRGGELFF; cdr3_nt: TGTGCCAGCAGTCCCTTAATCCGCGGTGGGGAGCTGTTTTTT; d_call: NA; clone_size: many; j_call: TRBJ2-2; v_call: TRBV12-3/TRBV12-4
cdr3_aa: CASSPGLLTGTDTQYF; cdr3_nt: TGTGCCAGCAGCCCCGGGTTGCTGACGGGCACAGATACGCAGTATTTT; d_call: NA; clone_size: few; j_call: TRBJ2-3; v_call: TRBV12-3/TRBV12-4
cdr3_aa: CSASGLAGPLGTNEQFF; cdr3_nt: TGCAGTGCGAGCGGACTAGCGGGACCCCTTGGAACCAATGAGCAGTTCTTC; d_call: TRBD2; clone_size: many; j_call: TRBJ2-1; v_call: TRBV20-1
cdr3_aa: CASHRDRGYEQYF; cdr3_nt: TGTGCCAGCCACCGGGACAGAGGCTACGAGCAGTACTTC; d_call: TRBD1; clone_size: NA; j_call: TRBJ2-7; v_call: TRBV6-2/TRBV6-3
cdr3_aa: CASTPLAVQGVTGELFF; cdr3_nt: TGTGCCAGCACCCCCCTAGCGGTACAGGGGGTGACCGGGGAGCTGTTTTTT; d_call: NA; clone_size: many; j_call: TRBJ2-2; v_call: TRBV7-6
cdr3_aa: CASSLWGVEAFF; cdr3_nt: TGTGCCAGCAGTTTATGGGGGGTTGAAGCTTTCTTT; d_call: NA; clone_size: many; j_call: TRBJ1-1; v_call: TRBV28
cdr3_aa: CASSDRDPIYGYTF; cdr3_nt: TGTGCCAGCAGTGATCGGGACCCCATCTATGGCTACACCTTC; d_call: NA; clone_size: many; j_call: TRBJ1-2; v_call: TRBV2
cdr3_aa: CASARLGTSGTWPYEQYF; cdr3_nt: TGTGCCAGCGCACGTCTCGGGACTTCCGGGACATGGCCCTACGAGCAGTACTTC; d_call: NA; clone_size: many; j_call: TRBJ2-7; v_call: TRBV27
cdr3_aa: CASNGQGALNTEAFF; cdr3_nt: TGTGCCAGCAATGGACAGGGGGCGTTGAACACTGAAGCTTTCTTT; d_call: TRBD1; clone_size: NA; j_call: TRBJ1-1; v_call: TRBV2
cdr3_aa: CASSIPGENTGELFF; cdr3_nt: TGTGCCAGTAGTATCCCGGGGGAAAACACCGGGGAGCTGTTTTTT; d_call: NA; clone_size: many; j_call: TRBJ2-2; v_call: TRBV19
cdr3_aa: CASRDNSNTGELFF; cdr3_nt: TGTGCCAGCCGGGACAACTCGAACACCGGGGAGCTGTTTTTT; d_call: NA; clone_size: many; j_call: TRBJ2-2; v_call: TRBV2
cdr3_aa: CASSLPEQGREGYTF; cdr3_nt: TGTGCCAGCAGCTTACCCGAACAGGGGCGGGAGGGCTACACCTTC; d_call: TRBD1; clone_size: many; j_call: TRBJ1-2; v_call: TRBV5-5
cdr3_aa: CASSFRDTGELFF; cdr3_nt: TGTGCCAGCAGCTTTCGAGACACCGGGGAGCTGTTTTTT; d_call: NA; clone_size: many; j_call: TRBJ2-2; v_call: TRBV9
cdr3_aa: CASGFSLLNRDRGLAGGVEQYF; cdr3_nt: TGTGCTAGTGGTTTCTCACTACTCAATCGTGATCGAGGACTAGCGGGAGGGGTCGAGCAGTACTTC; d_call: TRBD2; clone_size: many; j_call: TRBJ2-7; v_call: TRBV12-5
cdr3_aa: CASSSGGSLSYEQYF; cdr3_nt: TGTGCCAGCAGTTCCGGCGGGAGTCTATCCTACGAGCAGTACTTC; d_call: TRBD2; clone_size: NA; j_call: TRBJ2-7; v_call: TRBV6-2/TRBV6-3
cdr3_aa: CSVDRRQETQYF; cdr3_nt: TGCAGCGTTGACAGGCGACAAGAGACCCAGTACTTC; d_call: NA; clone_size: many; j_call: TRBJ2-5; v_call: TRBV29-1
cdr3_aa: CARQLAGGRTDTQYF; cdr3_nt: TGTGCCAGGCAACTAGCGGGGGGCCGCACAGATACGCAGTATTTT; d_call: TRBD2; clone_size: NA; j_call: TRBJ2-3; v_call: TRBV2
cdr3_aa: CASSKLARGNTGELFF; cdr3_nt: TGTGCCAGTAGTAAGTTGGCCAGGGGGAACACCGGGGAGCTGTTTTTT; d_call: NA; clone_size: once; j_call: TRBJ2-2; v_call: TRBV19
cdr3_aa: CSARGLSSYNEQFF; cdr3_nt: TGCAGTGCTAGGGGACTGAGCTCCTACAATGAGCAGTTCTTC; d_call: NA; clone_size: few; j_call: TRBJ2-1; v_call: TRBV20-1
cdr3_aa: CASSFRRTYF; cdr3_nt: TGTGCCAGCAGTTTTCGGCGGACGTACTTC; d_call: NA; clone_size: many; j_call: TRBJ2-7; v_call: TRBV28
cdr3_aa: CASSRGTRGYSYNEQFF; cdr3_nt: TGCGCCAGCAGCCGGGGGACGAGGGGGTACTCCTACAATGAGCAGTTCTTC; d_call: NA; clone_size: many; j_call: TRBJ2-1; v_call: TRBV4-1